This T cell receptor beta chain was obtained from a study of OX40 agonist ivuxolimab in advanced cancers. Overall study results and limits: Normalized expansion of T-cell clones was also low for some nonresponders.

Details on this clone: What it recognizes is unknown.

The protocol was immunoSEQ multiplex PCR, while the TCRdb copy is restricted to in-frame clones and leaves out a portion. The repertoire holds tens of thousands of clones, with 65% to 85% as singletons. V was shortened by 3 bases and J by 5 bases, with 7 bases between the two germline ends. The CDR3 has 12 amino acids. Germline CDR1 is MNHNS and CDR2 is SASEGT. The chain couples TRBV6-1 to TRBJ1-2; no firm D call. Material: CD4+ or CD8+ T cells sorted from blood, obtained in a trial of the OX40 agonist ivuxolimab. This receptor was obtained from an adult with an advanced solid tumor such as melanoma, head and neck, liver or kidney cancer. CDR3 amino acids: CASSETIYGYTF. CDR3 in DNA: TGTGCCAGCAGTGAGACAATTTATGGCTACACCTTC.